This TCR beta chain was captured by sequencing in a study of blood T cell repertoires in COVID-19. For the study at large: The cDNA or gDNA used as material had been derived from T cells, B-cell-depleted T cells, or PBMCs.

Sequenced by immunoSEQ multiplex PCR; TCRdb stores in-frame clones only, minus some. Of some 45,000 clones in the sample, roughly 80% were seen once. Germline CDR1 reads SQVTM; CDR2 reads ANQGSEA. Trimming shortened V by 6 bases and J by 2 bases, and 10 bases separated the two germline ends. The CDR3 extends over 12 amino acids. The specimen was peripheral blood. The J gene is TRBJ2-5, the V gene TRBV29-1; D may be TRBD1 (7 bases). The TCR sequence derives from a man aged 65 to 85 with acute or convalescent COVID-19. The CDR3 region has the DNA TGCAGCGTCGGGGGACAGCAAGAGACCCAGTACTTC. Amino acids: CSVGGQQETQYF.